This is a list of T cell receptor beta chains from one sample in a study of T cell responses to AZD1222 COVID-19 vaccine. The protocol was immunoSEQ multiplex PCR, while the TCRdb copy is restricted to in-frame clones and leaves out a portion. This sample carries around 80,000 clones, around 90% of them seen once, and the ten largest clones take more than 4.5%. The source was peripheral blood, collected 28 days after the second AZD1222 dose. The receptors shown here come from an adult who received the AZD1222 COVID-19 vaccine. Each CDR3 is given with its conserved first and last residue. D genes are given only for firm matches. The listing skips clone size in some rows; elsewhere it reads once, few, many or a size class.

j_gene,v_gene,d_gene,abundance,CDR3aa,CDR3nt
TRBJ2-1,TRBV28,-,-,CASNGPLARGIYNEQFF,TGTGCCAGCAATGGGCCCCTCGCTAGGGGGATATACAATGAGCAGTTCTTC
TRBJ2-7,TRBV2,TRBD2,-,CASSESSAGVNYEQYF,TGTGCCAGCAGTGAAAGCTCAGCGGGGGTCAACTACGAGCAGTACTTC
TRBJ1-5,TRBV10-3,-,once,CAISDSDSNDQPQHF,TGTGCCATCAGTGACTCTGACAGCAACGATCAGCCCCAGCATTTT
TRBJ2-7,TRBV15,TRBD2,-,CATSRAERLAGTYEQYF,TGTGCCACCAGCAGAGCAGAAAGGCTAGCGGGAACCTACGAGCAGTACTTC
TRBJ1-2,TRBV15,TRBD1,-,CATSIDRVHGYTF,TGTGCCACCAGTATCGACAGGGTCCATGGCTACACCTTC
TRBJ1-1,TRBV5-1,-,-,CASSPGPLMNTEAFF,TGCGCCAGCAGCCCGGGCCCGTTGATGAACACTGAAGCTTTCTTT
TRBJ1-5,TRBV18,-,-,CASSLDGNQPQHF,TGTGCCAGCTCACTCGATGGGAATCAGCCCCAGCATTTT
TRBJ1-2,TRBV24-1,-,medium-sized,CATSDAGRSDYGYTF,TGTGCCACCAGTGATGCAGGCCGTTCAGACTATGGCTACACCTTC
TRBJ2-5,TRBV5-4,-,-,CASSFSGGAQETQYF,TGTGCCAGCAGCTTCAGTGGCGGGGCTCAAGAGACCCAGTACTTC
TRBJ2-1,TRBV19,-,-,CASRFGQNEQFF,TGTGCCAGTAGGTTTGGACAAAATGAGCAGTTCTTC
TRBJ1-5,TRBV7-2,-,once,CASSNPAGWGPLEGPQHF,TGTGCCAGCAGCAATCCCGCCGGGTGGGGGCCATTGGAGGGGCCCCAGCATTTT
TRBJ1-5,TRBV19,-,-,CASTPGGVNQPQHF,TGTGCCAGTACCCCCGGAGGGGTCAATCAGCCCCAGCATTTT
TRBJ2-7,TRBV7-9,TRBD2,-,CASSLRLAGRDEQYF,TGTGCCAGCAGCTTACGACTAGCGGGGCGAGACGAGCAGTACTTC
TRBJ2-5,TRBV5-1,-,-,CASHEGGGSGETQYF,TGCGCCAGTCATGAAGGGGGCGGGAGTGGAGAGACCCAGTACTTC
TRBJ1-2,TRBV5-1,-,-,CASSWGSAGANYGYTF,TGCGCCAGCAGCTGGGGGTCAGCAGGCGCGAACTATGGCTACACCTTC
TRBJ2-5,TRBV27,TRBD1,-,CASSFGTGEGWETQYF,TGTGCCAGCAGTTTTGGGACAGGGGAGGGTTGGGAGACCCAGTACTTC
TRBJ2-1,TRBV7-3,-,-,CASSLNAYNEQFF,TGTGCCAGCAGCTTAAACGCTTACAATGAGCAGTTCTTC
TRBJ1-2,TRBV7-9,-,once,CASSPSSGVNYGYTF,TGTGCCAGCAGCCCTAGCAGCGGGGTAAACTATGGCTACACCTTC
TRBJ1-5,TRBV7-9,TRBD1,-,CASSLALYSGGEQPQHF,TGTGCCAGCAGCTTAGCGCTATATTCAGGGGGCGAACAGCCCCAGCATTTT
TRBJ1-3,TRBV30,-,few,CAWSVPPRLGNTIYF,TGTGCCTGGAGTGTACCGCCTCGACTTGGAAACACCATATATTTT
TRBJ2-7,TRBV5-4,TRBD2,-,CASSLGLAGAGYEQYF,TGTGCCAGCAGCTTGGGACTAGCGGGAGCGGGCTACGAGCAGTACTTC
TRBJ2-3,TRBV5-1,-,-,CASSLASRSTDTQYF,TGCGCCAGCAGCTTGGCTAGCAGAAGCACAGATACGCAGTATTTT
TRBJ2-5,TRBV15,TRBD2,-,CATSRDRGGLGETQYF,TGTGCCACCAGCAGAGACCGGGGGGGCCTGGGTGAGACCCAGTACTTC
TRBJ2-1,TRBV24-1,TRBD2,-,CATSDLPGTSGRAKGNEQFF,TGTGCCACCAGTGATTTGCCCGGGACTAGCGGGAGGGCCAAAGGCAATGAGCAGTTCTTC
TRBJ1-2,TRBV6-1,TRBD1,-,CASSESSTGPYGYTF,TGTGCCAGCAGTGAATCCTCGACAGGGCCGTATGGCTACACCTTC
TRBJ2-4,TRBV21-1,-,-,CASSTRKGAKNIQYF,TGTGCCAGCAGCACGAGGAAGGGGGCCAAAAACATTCAGTACTTC